The 2 T cell receptor beta chains listed next were all sequenced from one sample in a study of identical twins. TCRdb recomputed calls from the 5' RACE reads with MiXCR, one row per CDR3 protein. The sample gives some 320,000 distinct CDR3 sequences, 10% to 15% of which show up once; approximately 7.9% is in the top ten. A further study also used this sample, focusing on yellow fever vaccine responses in identical twins.

The sequenced sample consisted of CD8+ T cells sorted from blood. These receptors were obtained from a woman between 18 and 30 years old in good health.

This clonotype was counted only a few times. This chain connects TRBV7-8 to TRBJ2-7; the D gene is possibly TRBD2 (6 bases). CDR3 length: 15 residues. Germline-derived CDR1 and CDR2 are SGHVS and FQNEAQ. The ends were cut back, 4 bases at V and 5 bases at J, with 18 bases in the middle. CDR3 nucleotide sequence: TGTGCCAGCAGCTCCACGCCGGGAGCCCATCACGAGCAGTACGTC. Translating it yields CASSSTPGAHHEQYV.

The chain links TRBV29-1 to TRBJ2-7; D is possibly TRBD1 or TRBD2 (5 bases each). The germline gives CDR1 SQVTM, CDR2 ANQGSEA. The germline V and J ends were trimmed by 0 bases and 3 bases, with 12 bases remaining between them. The CDR3 has 14 residues. CDR3 protein: CSVEDRDRNYEQYF. CDR3 nucleotide sequence: TGCAGCGTTGAAGATCGGGACCGGAACTACGAGCAGTACTTC.